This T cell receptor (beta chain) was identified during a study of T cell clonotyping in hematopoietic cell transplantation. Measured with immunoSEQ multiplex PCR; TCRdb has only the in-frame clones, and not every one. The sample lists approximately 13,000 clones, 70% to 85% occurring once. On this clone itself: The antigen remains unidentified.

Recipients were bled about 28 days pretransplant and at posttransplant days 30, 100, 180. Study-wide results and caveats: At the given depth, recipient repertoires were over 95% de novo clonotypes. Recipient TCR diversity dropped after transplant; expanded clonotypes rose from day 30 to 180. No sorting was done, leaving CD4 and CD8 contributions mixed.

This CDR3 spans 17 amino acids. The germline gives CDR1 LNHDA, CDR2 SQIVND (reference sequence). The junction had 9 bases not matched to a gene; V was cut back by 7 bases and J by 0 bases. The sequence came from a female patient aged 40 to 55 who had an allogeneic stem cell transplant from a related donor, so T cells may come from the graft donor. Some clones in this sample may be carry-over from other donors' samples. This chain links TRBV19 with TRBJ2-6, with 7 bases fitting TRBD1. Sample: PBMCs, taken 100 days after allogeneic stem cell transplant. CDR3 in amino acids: CASMRTGSTSGANVLTF. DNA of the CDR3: TGTGCCAGTATGAGGACAGGAAGTACCTCTGGGGCCAACGTCCTGACTTTC.